Reported below is one T cell receptor (beta chain). This specimen belongs to a study of blood T cell repertoires in COVID-19. Here immunoSEQ multiplex PCR was the method, and the copy in TCRdb shows in-frame clones only, minus some. Among just over 650,000 clones, 80% to 90% were seen once, and the ten largest hold about 0.26%. CDR3 length equals 14 residues. Germline lookup yields CDR1 GTSNPN and CDR2 SVGIG (reference sequence). Trimming removed 1 base at V and 6 bases at J, with 14 bases between. The sequence derives from a woman in her late teens or twenties with acute or convalescent COVID-19. The gene calls are TRBV30 and TRBJ2-3, with D perhaps matching TRBD1 (6 bases). Source material: peripheral blood. The CDR3 region is CAWSDGQGKDTQYF. The DNA of the CDR3 is TGTGCCTGGAGTGACGGCCAGGGGAAGGATACGCAGTATTTT. Complete variable domain (other parts from reference TRBV30 and TRBJ2-3): SQTIHQWPATLVQPVGSPLSLECTVEGTSNPNLYWYRQAAGRGLQLLFYSVGIGQISSEVPQNLSASRPQDRQFILSSKKLLLSDSGFYLCAWSDGQGKDTQYFGPGTRLTVL.